This T cell receptor (beta chain) was captured in a study of blood T cell repertoires in COVID-19. Across the study: T cells, B-cell-depleted T cells, or PBMCs provided the cDNA or gDNA that served as material.

Those who participated ranged in age from roughly 18 to 100 years and resided in about two dozen US areas. Clinical history as reported by participants underpinned cohort assignment. This table comes from immunoSEQ multiplex PCR, and its TCRdb copy is limited to in-frame clones, with some not included. In the table there are under 350,000 clones, approximately 86% of which are singletons. The sequenced sample consisted of PBMCs or T cells enriched from blood (not recorded which). The sequence derives from a middle-aged woman with acute COVID-19.

The CDR3 DNA follows: TGTGCCAGCAGCCCGAGCTCGGGAGATAATTCACCCCTCCACTTT. Translating it yields CASSPSSGDNSPLHF. The chain recombines TRBV3-1 (or the pseudogene TRBV3-2) with TRBJ1-6; unclear D gene. CDR3 length: 15 amino acids. The germline gives CDR1 LGHDT, CDR2 YNNKEL (reference sequence). Trimming removed 4 bases from V and 5 bases from J, with 12 bases in between.